The clone carrying this T cell receptor (beta chain) was detected a few times. This record belongs to a study of blood T cell repertoires in COVID-19. Original processing methods: Amplification from reference gene primers served as the basis for estimated nucleated cell counts. This table comes from immunoSEQ multiplex PCR, and its TCRdb copy is limited to in-frame clones, with some not included. V, J and clone size are taken as reported in that table, and D and trimming were inferred from the DNA itself. The table has more than 95,000 clones, approximately 80% seen once. The source material was peripheral blood. The TCR was taken from a human donor in a cohort sampled during active COVID-19.

CDR3 sequence (DNA): TGCGCCAGCAGCTTGTATGGTTCGGGAGAGACCCAGTACTTC. This codes for CASSLYGSGETQYF. This chain joins TRBV5-1 and TRBJ2-5; no firm D call. The CDR3 has 14 residues. Trimming removed 1 base at V and 4 bases at J, with 11 bases between. Germline CDR1 reads SGHRS; CDR2 reads YFSETQ.